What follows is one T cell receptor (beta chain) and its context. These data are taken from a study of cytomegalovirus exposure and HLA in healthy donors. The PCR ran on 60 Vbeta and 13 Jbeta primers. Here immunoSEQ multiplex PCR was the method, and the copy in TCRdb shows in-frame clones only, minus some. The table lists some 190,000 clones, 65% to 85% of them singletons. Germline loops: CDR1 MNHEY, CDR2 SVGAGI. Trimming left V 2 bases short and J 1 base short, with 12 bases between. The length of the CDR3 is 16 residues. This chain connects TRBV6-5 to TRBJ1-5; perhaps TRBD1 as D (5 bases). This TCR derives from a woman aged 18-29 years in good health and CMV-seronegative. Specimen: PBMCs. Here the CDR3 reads CASSYGGSGSNQPQHF. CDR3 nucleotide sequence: TGTGCCAGCAGTTACGGGGGGTCGGGAAGCAATCAGCCCCAGCATTTT.